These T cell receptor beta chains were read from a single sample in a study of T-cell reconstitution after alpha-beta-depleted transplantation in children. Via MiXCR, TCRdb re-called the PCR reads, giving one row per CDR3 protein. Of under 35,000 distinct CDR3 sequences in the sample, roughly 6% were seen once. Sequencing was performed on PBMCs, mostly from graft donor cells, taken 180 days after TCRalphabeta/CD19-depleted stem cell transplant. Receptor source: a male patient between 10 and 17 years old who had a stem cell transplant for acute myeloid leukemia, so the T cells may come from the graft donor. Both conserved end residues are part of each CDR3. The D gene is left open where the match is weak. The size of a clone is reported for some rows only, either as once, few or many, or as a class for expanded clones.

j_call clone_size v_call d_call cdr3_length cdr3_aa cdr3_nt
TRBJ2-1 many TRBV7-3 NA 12 CASSLNSHEQFF TGTGCCAGCAGCTTAAATAGTCATGAGCAGTTCTTC
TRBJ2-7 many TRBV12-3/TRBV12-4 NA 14 CASSLALRGGEQYF TGTGCCAGCAGTTTAGCGCTCCGGGGAGGCGAGCAGTACTTC
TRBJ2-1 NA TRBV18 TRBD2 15 CASSPSGRTYNEQFF TGTGCCAGCTCACCTAGCGGGAGGACCTACAATGAGCAGTTCTTC
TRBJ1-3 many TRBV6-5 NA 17 CASSRSSQGVSGNTIYF TGTGCCAGCAGCCGTTCAAGCCAGGGCGTCTCTGGAAACACCATATATTTT
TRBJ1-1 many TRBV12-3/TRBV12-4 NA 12 CASLTGDTEAFF TGTGCCAGCTTAACGGGGGACACTGAAGCTTTCTTT
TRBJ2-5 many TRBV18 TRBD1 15 CASSPGTGLQETQYF TGTGCCAGCTCACCAGGGACAGGACTCCAAGAGACCCAGTACTTC
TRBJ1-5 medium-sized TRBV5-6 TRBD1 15 CASSWTGRENQPQHF TGTGCCAGCAGCTGGACAGGGCGGGAAAATCAGCCCCAGCATTTT
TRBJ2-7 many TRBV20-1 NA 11 CSASVEYEQYF TGCAGTGCTAGCGTTGAATACGAGCAGTACTTC
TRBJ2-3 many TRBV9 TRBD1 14 CASSLTGGTDTQYF TGTGCCAGCAGCTTGACAGGGGGCACAGATACGCAGTATTTT
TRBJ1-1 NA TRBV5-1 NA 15 CASSTDGSIATEAFF TGCGCCAGCAGCACGGACGGGTCGATAGCAACTGAAGCTTTCTTT
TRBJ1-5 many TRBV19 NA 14 CASSISGADQPQHF TGTGCCAGTAGTATTTCGGGGGCGGATCAGCCCCAGCATTTT
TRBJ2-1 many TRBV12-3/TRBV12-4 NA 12 CASRWTGGKQFF TGTGCCAGCAGATGGACCGGGGGAAAGCAGTTCTTC
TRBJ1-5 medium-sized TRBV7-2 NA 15 CASSLTRDSNQPQHF TGTGCCAGCAGCTTGACCAGAGATAGCAATCAGCCCCAGCATTTT
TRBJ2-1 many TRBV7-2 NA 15 CASSLVPHLGNEQFF TGTGCCAGCAGCTTAGTTCCCCACTTGGGGAATGAGCAGTTCTTC
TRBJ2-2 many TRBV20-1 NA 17 CSASQLGVGGWTGELFF TGCAGTGCTAGCCAACTAGGAGTAGGAGGATGGACCGGGGAGCTGTTTTTT
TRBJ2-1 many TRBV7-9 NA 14 CASSLWGAHVEQFF TGTGCCAGCAGCTTATGGGGGGCGCATGTTGAGCAGTTCTTC
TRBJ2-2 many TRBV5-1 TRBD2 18 CASSFLGTSGIGTGELFF TGCGCCAGCAGCTTTCTCGGGACTAGCGGGATAGGTACCGGGGAGCTGTTTTTT
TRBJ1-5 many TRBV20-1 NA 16 CSANRLGVHSNQPQHF TGCAGTGCTAACAGGTTGGGCGTCCATAGCAATCAGCCCCAGCATTTT
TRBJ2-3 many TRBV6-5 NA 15 CASSYWPGSPDTQYF TGTGCCAGCAGTTACTGGCCCGGGTCCCCAGATACGCAGTATTTT
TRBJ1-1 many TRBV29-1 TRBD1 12 CSAFRGDTEAFF TGCAGCGCTTTCAGGGGGGACACTGAAGCTTTCTTT
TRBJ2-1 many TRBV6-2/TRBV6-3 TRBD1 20 CASSYSTPRLGQGSYNEQFF TGTGCCAGCAGTTACTCAACACCTCGCCTGGGACAGGGATCCTACAATGAGCAGTTCTTC
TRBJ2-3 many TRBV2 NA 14 CAGGIGGPTDTQYF TGTGCCGGAGGGATCGGGGGCCCCACAGATACGCAGTATTTT
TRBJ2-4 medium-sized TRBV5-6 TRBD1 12 CASSFYRGLQYF TGTGCCAGCAGCTTTTACAGGGGACTTCAGTACTTC
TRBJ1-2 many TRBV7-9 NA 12 CASSLEVGGYTF TGTGCCAGCAGCTTAGAGGTCGGGGGCTACACCTTC
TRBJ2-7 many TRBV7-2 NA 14 CASSLYPRNYEQYF TGTGCCAGCAGCTTATATCCCAGAAACTACGAGCAGTACTTC
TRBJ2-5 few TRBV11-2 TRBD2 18 CASSFSAGGRVYQETQYF TGTGCCAGCAGCTTCTCCGCGGGAGGCAGGGTTTATCAAGAGACCCAGTACTTC
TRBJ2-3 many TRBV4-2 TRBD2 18 CASSPSSIGGGSTDTQYF TGTGCCAGCAGCCCGTCGTCGATTGGCGGGGGAAGCACAGATACGCAGTATTTT